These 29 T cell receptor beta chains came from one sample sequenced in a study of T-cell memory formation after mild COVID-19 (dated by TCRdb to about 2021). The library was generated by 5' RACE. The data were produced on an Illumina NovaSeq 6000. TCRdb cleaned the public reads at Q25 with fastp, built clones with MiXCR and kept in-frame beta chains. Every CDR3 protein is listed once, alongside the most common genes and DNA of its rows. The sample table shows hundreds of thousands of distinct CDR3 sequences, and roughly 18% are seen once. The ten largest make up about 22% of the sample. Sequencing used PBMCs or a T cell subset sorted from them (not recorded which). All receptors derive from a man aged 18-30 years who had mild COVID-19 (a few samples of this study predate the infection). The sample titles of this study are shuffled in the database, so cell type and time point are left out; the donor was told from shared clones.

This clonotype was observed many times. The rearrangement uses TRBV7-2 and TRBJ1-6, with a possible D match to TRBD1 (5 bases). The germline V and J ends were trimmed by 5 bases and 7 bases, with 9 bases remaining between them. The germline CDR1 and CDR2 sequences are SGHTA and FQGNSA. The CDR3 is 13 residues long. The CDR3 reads CASSPAGNSPLHF. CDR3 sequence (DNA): TGTGCCAGCAGCCCAGCAGGGAATTCACCCCTCCACTTT.

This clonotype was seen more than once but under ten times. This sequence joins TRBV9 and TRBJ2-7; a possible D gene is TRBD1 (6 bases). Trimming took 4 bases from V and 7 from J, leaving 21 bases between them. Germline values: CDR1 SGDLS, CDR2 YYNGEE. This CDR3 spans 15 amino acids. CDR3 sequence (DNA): TGTGCCAGCAGCCCAAGCGAGGGGGTCACGAGGGAGCAGTACTTC. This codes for CASSPSEGVTREQYF. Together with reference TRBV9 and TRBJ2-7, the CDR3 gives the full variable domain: DSGVTQTPKHLITATGQRVTLRCSPRSGDLSVYWYQQSLDQGLQFLIQYYNGEERAKGNILERFSAQQFPDLHSELNLSSLELGDSALYFCASSPSEGVTREQYFGPGTRLTVT.

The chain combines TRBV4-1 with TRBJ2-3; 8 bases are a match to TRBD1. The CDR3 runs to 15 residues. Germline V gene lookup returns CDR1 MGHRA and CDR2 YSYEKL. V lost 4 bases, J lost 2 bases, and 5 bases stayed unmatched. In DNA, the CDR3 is TGCGCCAGCAGCCGCGACAGGGGCTTCACAGATACGCAGTATTTT. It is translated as CASSRDRGFTDTQYF.

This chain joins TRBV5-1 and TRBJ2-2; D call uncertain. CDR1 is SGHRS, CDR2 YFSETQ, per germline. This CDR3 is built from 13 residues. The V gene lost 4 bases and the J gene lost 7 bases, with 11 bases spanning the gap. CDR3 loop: CASSQTRDGELFF. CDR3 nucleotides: TGCGCCAGCAGCCAAACCCGCGACGGGGAGCTGTTTTTT.

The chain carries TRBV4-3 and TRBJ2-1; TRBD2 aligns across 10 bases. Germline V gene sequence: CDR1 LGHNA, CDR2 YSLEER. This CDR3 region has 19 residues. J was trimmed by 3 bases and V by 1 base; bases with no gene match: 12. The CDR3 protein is CASSQGESGGASVYNEQFF. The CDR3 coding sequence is TGCGCCAGCAGCCAAGGAGAGAGCGGGGGGGCGTCGGTCTACAATGAGCAGTTCTTC.

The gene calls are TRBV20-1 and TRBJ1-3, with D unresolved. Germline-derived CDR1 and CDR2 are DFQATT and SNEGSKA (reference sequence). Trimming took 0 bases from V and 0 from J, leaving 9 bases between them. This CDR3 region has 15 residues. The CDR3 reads CSARDPGSSGNTIYF. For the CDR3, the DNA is TGCAGTGCTAGAGATCCGGGCAGCTCTGGAAACACCATATATTTT.

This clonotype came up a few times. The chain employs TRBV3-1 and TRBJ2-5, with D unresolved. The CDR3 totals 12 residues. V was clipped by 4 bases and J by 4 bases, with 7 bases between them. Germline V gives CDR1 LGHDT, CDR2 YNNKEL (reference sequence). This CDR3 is CASSPHLETQYF. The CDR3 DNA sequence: TGTGCCAGCAGCCCCCACTTAGAGACCCAGTACTTC.

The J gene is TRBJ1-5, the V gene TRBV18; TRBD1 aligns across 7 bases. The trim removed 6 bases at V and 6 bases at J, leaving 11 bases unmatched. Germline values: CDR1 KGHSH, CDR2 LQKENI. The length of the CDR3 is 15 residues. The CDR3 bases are TGTGCCAGCTCGCCCTCTGAGACAGGGTTTCAGCCCCAGCATTTT. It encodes CASSPSETGFQPQHF.

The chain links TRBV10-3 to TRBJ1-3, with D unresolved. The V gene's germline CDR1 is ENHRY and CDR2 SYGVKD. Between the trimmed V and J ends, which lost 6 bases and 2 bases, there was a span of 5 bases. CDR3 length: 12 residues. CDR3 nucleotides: TGTGCCATCAGCCTAGCTGGAAACACCATATATTTT. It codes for CAISLAGNTIYF.

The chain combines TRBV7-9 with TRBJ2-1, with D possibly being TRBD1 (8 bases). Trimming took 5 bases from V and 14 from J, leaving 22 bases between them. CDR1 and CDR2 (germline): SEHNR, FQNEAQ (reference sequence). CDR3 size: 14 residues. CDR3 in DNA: TGTGCCAGCAGCCCCCCGTCTAGTACAGGGGGGGAGTTCTTC. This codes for CASSPPSSTGGEFF.

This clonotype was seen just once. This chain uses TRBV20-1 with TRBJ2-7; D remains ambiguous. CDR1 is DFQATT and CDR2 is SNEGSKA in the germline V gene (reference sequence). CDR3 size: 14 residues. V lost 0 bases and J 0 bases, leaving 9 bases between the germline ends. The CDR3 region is CSARDARSSYEQYF. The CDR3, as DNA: TGCAGTGCTAGAGATGCAAGGAGCTCCTACGAGCAGTACTTC.

This chain's CDR3 is CASSFETDTQYF. The CDR3, as DNA: TGTGCCAGCAGCTTTGAGACAGATACGCAGTATTTT. The chain has TRBV7-8 and TRBJ2-3; D uncertain. V was clipped by 3 bases and J by 3 bases, with 4 bases between them. This CDR3 spans 12 amino acids. CDR1 SGHVS and CDR2 FQNEAQ come from the germline V gene.

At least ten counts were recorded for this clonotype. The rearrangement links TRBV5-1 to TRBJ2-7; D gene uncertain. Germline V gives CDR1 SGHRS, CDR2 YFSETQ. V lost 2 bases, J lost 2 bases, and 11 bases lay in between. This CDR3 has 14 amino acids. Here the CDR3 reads CASSFTPETYEQYF. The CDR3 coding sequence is TGCGCCAGCAGCTTCACACCGGAGACCTACGAGCAGTACTTC.

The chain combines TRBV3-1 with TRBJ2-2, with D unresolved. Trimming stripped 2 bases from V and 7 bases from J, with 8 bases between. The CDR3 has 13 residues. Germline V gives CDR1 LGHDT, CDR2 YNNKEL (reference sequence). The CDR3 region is CASSQYAIGELFF. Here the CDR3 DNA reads TGTGCCAGCAGCCAATATGCAATCGGGGAGCTGTTTTTT.

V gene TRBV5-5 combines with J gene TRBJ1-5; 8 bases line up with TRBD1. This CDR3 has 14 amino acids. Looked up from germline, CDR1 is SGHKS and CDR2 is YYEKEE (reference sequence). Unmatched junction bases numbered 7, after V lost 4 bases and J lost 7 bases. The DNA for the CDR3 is TGTGCCAGCAGCCCGAGGACAGGGATCCAGCCCCAGCATTTT. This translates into CASSPRTGIQPQHF.

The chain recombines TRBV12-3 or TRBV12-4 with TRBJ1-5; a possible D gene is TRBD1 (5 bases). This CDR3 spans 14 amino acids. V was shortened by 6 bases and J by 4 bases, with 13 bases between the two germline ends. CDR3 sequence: CASRGTGPNQPQHF. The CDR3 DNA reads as TGTGCCAGCAGGGGGACGGGACCAAATCAGCCCCAGCATTTT.

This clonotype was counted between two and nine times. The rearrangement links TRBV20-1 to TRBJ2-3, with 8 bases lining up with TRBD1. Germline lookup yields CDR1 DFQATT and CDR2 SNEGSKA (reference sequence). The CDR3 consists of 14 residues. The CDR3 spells CSARNRGGTDTQYF. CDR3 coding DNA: TGCAGCGCCCGCAACAGGGGGGGCACAGATACGCAGTATTTT.

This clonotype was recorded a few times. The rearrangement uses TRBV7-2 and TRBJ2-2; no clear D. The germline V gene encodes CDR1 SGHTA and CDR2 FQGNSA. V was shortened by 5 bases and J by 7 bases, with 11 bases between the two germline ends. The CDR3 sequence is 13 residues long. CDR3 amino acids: CASSARRFGELFF. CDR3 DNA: TGTGCCAGCAGCGCCCGCCGCTTCGGGGAGCTGTTTTTT.

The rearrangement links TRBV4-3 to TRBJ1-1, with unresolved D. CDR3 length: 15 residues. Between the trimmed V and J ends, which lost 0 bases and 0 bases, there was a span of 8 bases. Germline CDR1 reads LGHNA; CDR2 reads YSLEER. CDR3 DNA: TGCGCCAGCAGCCAAGACCGTACACTGAACACTGAAGCTTTCTTT. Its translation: CASSQDRTLNTEAFF.

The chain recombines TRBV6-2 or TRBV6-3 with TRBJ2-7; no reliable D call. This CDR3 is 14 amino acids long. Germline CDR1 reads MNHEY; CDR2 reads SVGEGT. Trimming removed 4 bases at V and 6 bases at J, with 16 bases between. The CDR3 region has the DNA TGTGCCAGCAGTTCCCTGGTGGGCGATTTCGAGCAGTACTTC. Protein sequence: CASSSLVGDFEQYF.

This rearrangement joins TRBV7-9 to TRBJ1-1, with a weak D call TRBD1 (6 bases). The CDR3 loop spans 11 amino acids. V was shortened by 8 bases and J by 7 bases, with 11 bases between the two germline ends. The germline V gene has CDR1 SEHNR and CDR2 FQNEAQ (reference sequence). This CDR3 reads CASHMTGEAFF. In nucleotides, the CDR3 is TGTGCCAGCCACATGACAGGTGAAGCTTTCTTT.

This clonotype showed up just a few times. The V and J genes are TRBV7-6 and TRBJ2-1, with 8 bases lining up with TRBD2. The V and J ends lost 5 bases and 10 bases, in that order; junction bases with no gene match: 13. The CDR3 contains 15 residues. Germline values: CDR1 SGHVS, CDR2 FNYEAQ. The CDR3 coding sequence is TGTGCCAGCAGCAGAAGGACTAGCCCGCAGAACGAGCAGTTCTTC. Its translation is CASSRRTSPQNEQFF.

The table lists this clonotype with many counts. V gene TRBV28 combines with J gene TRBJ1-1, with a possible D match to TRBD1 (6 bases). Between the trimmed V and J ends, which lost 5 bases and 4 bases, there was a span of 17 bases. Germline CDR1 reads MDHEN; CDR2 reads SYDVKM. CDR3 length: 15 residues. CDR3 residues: CASSPGSGRGTEAFF. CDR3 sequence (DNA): TGTGCCAGCAGTCCCGGTTCTGGCAGGGGCACTGAAGCTTTCTTT.

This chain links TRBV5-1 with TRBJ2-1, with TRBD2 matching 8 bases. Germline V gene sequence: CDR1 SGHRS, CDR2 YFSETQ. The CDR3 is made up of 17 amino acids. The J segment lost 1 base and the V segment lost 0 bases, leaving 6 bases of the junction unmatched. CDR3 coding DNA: TGCGCCAGCAGCTTGGCCAGAAGCGGGGGATCCTACAATGAGCAGTTCTTC. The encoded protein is CASSLARSGGSYNEQFF.

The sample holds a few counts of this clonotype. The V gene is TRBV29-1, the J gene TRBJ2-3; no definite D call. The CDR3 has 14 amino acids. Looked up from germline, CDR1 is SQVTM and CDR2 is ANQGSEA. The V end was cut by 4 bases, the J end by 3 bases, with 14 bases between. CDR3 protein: CSVADLTPTDTQYF. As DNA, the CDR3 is TGCAGCGTTGCTGACCTTACCCCTACAGATACGCAGTATTTT.

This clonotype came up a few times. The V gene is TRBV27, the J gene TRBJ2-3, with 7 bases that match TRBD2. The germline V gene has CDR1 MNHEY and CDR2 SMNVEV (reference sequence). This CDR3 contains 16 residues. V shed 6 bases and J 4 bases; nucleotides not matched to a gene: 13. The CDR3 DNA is TGTGCCAGCAGCCGAACCCGGACTAGATTTGCAGATACGCAGTATTTT. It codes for CASSRTRTRFADTQYF.

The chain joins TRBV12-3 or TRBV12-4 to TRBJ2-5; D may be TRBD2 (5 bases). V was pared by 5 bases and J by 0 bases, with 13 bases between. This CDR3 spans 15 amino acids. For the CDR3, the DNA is TGTGCCAGCAGTCCTTCTCGCGGGTACCAAGAGACCCAGTACTTC. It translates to CASSPSRGYQETQYF.

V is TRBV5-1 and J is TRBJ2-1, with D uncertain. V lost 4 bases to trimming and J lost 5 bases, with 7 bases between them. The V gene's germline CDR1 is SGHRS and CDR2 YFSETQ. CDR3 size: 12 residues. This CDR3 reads CASSQTHNEQFF. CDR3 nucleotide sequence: TGCGCCAGCAGCCAGACCCACAATGAGCAGTTCTTC.

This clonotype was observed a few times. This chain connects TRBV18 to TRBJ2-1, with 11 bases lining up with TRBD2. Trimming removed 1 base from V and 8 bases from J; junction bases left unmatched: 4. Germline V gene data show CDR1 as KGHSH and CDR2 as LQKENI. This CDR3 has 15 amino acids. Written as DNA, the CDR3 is TGTGCCAGCTCACCACTAGCGGGGGGGCCGTATGAGCAGTTCTTC. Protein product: CASSPLAGGPYEQFF.